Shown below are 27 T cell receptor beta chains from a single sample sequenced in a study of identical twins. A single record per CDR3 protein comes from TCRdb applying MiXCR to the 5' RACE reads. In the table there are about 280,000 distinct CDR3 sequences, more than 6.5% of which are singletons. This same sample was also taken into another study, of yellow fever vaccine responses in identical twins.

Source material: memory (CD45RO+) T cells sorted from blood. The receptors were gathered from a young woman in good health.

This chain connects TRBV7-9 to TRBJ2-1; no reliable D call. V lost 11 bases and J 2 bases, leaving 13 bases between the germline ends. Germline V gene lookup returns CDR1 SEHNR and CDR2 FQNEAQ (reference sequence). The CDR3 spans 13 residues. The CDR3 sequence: CASCEEPYNEQFF. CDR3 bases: TGTGCCTCCTGTGAGGAGCCCTACAATGAGCAGTTCTTC.

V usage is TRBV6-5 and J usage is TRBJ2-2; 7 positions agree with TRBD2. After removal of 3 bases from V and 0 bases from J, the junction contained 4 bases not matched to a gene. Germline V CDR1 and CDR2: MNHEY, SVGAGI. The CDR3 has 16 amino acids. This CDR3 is CASSYRRGANTGELFF. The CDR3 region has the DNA TGTGCCAGCAGTTATCGACGGGGGGCGAACACCGGGGAGCTGTTTTTT.

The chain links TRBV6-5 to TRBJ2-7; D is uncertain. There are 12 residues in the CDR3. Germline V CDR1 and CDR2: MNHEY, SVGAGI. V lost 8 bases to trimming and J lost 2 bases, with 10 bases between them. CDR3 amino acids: CASGQYPYEQYV. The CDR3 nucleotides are TGTGCCAGCGGGCAGTACCCCTACGAGCAGTACGTC.

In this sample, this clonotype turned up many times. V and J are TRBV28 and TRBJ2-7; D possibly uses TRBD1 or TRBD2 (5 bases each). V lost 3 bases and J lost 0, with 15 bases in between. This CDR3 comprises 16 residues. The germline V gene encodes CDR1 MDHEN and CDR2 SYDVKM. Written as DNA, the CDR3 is TGTGCCAGCAGTTTCCCCGGGACGGGGCACTCCTACGAGCAGTACTTC. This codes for CASSFPGTGHSYEQYF.

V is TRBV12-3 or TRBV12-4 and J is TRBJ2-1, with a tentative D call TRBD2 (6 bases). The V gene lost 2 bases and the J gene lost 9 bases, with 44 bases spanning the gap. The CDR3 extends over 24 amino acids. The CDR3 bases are TGTGCCAGCAGTTTAAATTTTGGAGGGTTCGGCATCGCAATTTCGCAAAATGGGTACGGTGAGCAGTTCTTC. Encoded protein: CASSLNFGGFGIAISQNGYGEQFF.

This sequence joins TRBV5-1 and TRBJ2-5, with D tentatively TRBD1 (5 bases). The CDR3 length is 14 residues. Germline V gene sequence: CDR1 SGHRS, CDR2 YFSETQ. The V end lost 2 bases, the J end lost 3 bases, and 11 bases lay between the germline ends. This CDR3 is CASSLRGSKETQYF. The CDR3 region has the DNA TGCGCCAGCAGCTTAAGGGGCTCCAAAGAGACCCAGTACTTC.

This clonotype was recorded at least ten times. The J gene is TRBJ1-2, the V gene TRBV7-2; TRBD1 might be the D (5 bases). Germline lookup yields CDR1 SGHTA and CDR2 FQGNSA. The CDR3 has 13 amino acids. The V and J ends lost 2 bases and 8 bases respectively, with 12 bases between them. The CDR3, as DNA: TGTGCCAGCAGCTTATCTTTGGGGCACGGCTACACCTTC. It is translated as CASSLSLGHGYTF.

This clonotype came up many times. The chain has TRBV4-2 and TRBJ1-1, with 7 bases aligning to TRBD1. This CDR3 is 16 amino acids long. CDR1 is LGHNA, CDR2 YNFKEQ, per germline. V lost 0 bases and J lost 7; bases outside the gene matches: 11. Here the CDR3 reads CASSQDPPRGGSEAFF. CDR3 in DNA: TGTGCCAGCAGCCAAGATCCTCCCAGGGGGGGTAGTGAAGCTTTCTTT.

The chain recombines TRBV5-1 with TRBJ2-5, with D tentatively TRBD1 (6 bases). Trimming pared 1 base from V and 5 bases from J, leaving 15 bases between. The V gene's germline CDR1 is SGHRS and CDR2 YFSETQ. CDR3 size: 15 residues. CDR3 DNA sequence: TGCGCCAGCAGCTTGAACCCGCCAAGGGGGGAGACCCAGTACTTC. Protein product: CASSLNPPRGETQYF.

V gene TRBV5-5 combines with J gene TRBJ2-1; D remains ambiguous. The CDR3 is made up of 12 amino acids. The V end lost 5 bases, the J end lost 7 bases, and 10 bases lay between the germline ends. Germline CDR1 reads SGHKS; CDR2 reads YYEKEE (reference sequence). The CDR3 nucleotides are TGTGCCAGCAGGCTAGACGGGAATGAGCAGTTCTTC. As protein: CASRLDGNEQFF.

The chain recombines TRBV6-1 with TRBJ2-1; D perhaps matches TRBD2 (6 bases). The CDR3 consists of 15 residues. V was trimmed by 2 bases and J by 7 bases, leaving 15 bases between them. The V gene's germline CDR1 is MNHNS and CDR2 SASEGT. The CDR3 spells CASSEYGGTFNEQFF. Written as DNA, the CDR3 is TGTGCCAGCAGTGAATACGGAGGGACTTTTAATGAGCAGTTCTTC.

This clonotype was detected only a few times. The CDR3 DNA reads TGTGCCACCAAAAGGACTAGCGGGGGCGTTGGGCAGTACGTC. Its translation: CATKRTSGGVGQYV. The chain recombines TRBV24-1 with TRBJ2-7; 13 bases line up with TRBD2. Germline values: CDR1 KGHDR, CDR2 SFDVKD. The CDR3 loop spans 14 amino acids. The trim removed 8 bases at V and 9 bases at J, leaving 9 bases unmatched.

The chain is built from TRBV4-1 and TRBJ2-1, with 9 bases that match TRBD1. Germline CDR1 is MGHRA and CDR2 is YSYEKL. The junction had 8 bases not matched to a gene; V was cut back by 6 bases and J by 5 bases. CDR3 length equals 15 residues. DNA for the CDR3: TGCGCCAGCAGTCAACCGGGACAGGGCCACAATGAGCAGTTCTTC. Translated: CASSQPGQGHNEQFF.

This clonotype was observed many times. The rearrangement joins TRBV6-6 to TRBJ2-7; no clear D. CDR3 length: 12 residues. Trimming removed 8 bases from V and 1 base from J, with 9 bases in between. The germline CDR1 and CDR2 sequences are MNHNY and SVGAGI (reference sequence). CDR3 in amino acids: CASGHSSYEQYF. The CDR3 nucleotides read TGTGCCAGCGGGCACAGTTCCTACGAGCAGTACTTC.

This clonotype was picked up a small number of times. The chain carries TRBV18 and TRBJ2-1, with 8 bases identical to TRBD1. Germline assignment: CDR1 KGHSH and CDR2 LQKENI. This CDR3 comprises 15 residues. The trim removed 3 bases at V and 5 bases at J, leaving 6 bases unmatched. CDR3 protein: CASSPDRAYHNEQFF. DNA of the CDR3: TGTGCCAGCTCACCGGACAGGGCCTATCACAATGAGCAGTTCTTC.

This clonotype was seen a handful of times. This chain's CDR3 is CASSPGTSNSPLHF. CDR3 bases: TGTGCCAGCAGCCCCGGAACTTCGAATTCACCCCTCCACTTT. J is TRBJ1-6 and V is TRBV7-9; D uncertain. V dropped 5 bases and J dropped 7 bases, with 12 bases sitting between them. The CDR3 length is 14 residues. Germline CDR1 SEHNR, CDR2 FQNEAQ (reference sequence).

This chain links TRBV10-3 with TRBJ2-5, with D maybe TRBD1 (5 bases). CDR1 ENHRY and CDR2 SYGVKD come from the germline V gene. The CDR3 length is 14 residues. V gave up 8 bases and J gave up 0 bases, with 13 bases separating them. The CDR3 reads CAISAGPYQETQYF. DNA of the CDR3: TGTGCCATCTCGGCAGGGCCGTACCAAGAGACCCAGTACTTC.

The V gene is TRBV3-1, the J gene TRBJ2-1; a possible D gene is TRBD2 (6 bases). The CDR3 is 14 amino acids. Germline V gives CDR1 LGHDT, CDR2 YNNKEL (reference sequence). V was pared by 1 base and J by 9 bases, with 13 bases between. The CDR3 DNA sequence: TGTGCCAGCAGCCAAGGGGGAATCGGGGGTGAGCAGTTCTTC. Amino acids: CASSQGGIGGEQFF.

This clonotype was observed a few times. CDR3 sequence (DNA): TGCAGTGCTAGATTGGGCGGGAGGGTGAACACCGGGGAGCTGTTTTTT. This codes for CSARLGGRVNTGELFF. This chain connects TRBV20-1 to TRBJ2-2; 9 bases are a match to TRBD2. This CDR3 is built from 16 residues. Germline CDR1 DFQATT, CDR2 SNEGSKA (reference sequence). V shed 2 bases, J shed 1 base, and the junction held 5 bases outside the gene matches.

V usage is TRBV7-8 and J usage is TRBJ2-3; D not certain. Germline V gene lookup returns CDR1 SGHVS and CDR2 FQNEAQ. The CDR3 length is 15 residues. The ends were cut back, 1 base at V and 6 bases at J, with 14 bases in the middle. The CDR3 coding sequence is TGTGCCAGCAGCTTAGATCGCATTAGCAAGGATACGCAGTATTTT. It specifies CASSLDRISKDTQYF.

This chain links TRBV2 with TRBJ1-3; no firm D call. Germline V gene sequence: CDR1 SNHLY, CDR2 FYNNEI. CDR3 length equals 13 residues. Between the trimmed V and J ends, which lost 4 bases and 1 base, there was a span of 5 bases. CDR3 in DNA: TGTGCCAGCAGTGTAGGGTCTGGAAACACCATATATTTT. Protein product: CASSVGSGNTIYF.

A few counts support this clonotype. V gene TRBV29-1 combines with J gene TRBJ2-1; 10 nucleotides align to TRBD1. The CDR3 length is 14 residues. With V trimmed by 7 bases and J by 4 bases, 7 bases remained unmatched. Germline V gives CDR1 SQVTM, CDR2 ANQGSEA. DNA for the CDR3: TGCAGCGCCGCCCAGGGACAGGGGTACAATGAGCAGTTCTTC. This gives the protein CSAAQGQGYNEQFF.

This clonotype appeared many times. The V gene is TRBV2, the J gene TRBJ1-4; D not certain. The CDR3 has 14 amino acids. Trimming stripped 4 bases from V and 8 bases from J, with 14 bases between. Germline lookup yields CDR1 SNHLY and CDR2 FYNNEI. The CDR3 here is CASSGYGVEEKLFF. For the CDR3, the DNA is TGTGCCAGCAGTGGTTACGGGGTAGAGGAAAAACTGTTTTTT. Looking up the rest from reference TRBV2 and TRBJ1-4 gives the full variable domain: EPEVTQTPSHQVTQMGQEVILRCVPISNHLYFYWYRQILGQKVEFLVSFYNNEISEKSEIFDDQFSVERPDGSNFTLKIRSTKLEDSAMYFCASSGYGVEEKLFFGSGTQLSVL.

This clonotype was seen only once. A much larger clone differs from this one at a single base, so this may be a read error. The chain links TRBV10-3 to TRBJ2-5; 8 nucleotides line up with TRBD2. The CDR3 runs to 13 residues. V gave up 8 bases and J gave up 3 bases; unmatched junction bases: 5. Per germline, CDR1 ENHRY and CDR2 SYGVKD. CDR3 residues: CAISGLEEETQYF. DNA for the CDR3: TGTGCCATCTCGGGACTAGAAGAAGAGACCCAGTACTTC.

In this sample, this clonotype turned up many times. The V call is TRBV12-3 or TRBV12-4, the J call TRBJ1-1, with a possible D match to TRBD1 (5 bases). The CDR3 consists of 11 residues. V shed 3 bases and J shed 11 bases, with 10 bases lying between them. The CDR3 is CASSFARGAFF. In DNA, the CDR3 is TGTGCCAGCAGTTTTGCCCGGGGGGCTTTCTTT.

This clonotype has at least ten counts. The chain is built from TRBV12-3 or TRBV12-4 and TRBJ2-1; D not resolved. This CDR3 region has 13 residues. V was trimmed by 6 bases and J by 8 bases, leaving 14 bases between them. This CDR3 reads CASRQSVDDEQFF. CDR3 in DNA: TGTGCCAGCAGACAGTCGGTCGACGATGAGCAGTTCTTC.

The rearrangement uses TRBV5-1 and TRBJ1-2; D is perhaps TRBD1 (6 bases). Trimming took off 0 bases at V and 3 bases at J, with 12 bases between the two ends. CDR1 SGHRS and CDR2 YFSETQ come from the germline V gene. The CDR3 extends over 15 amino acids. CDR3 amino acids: CASSLGPGADYGYTF. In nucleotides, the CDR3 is TGCGCCAGCAGCTTGGGCCCGGGGGCGGACTATGGCTACACCTTC.